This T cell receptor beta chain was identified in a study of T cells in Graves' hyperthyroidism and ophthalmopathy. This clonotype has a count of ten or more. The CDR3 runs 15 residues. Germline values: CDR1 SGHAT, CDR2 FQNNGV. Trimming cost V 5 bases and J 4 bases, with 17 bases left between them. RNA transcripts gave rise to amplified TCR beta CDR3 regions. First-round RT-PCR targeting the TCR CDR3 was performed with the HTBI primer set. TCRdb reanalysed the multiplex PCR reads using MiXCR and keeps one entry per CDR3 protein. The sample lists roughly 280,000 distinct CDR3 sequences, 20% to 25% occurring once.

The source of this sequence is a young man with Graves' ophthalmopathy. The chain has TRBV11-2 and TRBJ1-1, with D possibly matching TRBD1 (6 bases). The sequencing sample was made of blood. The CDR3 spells CASSVTGIPSTEAFF. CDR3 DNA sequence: TGTGCCAGCAGCGTTACAGGGATTCCCAGCACTGAAGCTTTCTTT.